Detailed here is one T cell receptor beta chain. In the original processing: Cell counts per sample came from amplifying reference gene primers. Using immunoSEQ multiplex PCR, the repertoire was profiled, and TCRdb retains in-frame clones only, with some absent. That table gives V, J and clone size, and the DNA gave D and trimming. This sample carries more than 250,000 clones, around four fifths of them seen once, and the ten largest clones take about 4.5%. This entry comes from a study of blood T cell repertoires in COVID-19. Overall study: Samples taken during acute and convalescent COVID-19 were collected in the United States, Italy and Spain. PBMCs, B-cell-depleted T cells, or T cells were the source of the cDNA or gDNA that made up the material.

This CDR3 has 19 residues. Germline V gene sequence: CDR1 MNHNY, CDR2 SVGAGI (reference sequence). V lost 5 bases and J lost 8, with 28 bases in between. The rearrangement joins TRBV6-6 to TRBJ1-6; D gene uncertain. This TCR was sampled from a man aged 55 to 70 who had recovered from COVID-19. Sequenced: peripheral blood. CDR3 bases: TGTGCCAGCAGTGGATCCATCGCGGGCCGGGTGGTTAAGTATTCACCCCTCCACTTT. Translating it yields CASSGSIAGRVVKYSPLHF.